The rows below give T cell receptor beta chains drawn from one sample of a study of identical twins. TCRdb re-analysed the 5' RACE reads in MiXCR, keeping a single row per CDR3 protein. Found here are about 470,000 distinct CDR3 sequences, roughly 26% of them singletons; the top ten hold about 2.9%. These sequences were also reported in another study, on T cells expressing NK-cell markers.

Sample: CD4+ T cells sorted from blood. The receptor set was obtained from a woman younger than 35 in good health. The CDR3 runs from the conserved cysteine through the conserved F or W. A D gene is named only where the DNA matches it firmly. Size tells how often a clone was seen (once, few, many) or the class of an expanded clone, and some rows leave it out.

once	NA	TRBV19	9	TRBJ2-1	CASIFEQFF	TGTGCCAGTATTTTTGAGCAGTTCTTC
NA	NA	TRBV7-3	15	TRBJ1-1	CASSLSIVKNTEAFF	TGTGCCAGCAGCTTAAGTATAGTCAAAAACACTGAAGCTTTCTTT
NA	NA	TRBV6-1	13	TRBJ2-3	CASSPRQRDTQYF	TGTGCCAGCAGCCCCCGTCAGAGGGATACGCAGTATTTT
NA	NA	TRBV5-1	16	TRBJ2-3	CASSLTSRRSTDTQYF	TGCGCCAGCAGCTTGACTAGCAGGAGGTCCACAGATACGCAGTATTTT
few	NA	TRBV10-3	12	TRBJ2-5	CAISPGQETQYF	TGTGCCATCAGCCCTGGCCAAGAGACCCAGTACTTC
NA	TRBD2	TRBV20-1	15	TRBJ2-7	CSASGFSGVSYEQYF	TGCAGTGCTAGTGGCTTTAGCGGGGTTTCCTACGAGCAGTACTTC
few	NA	TRBV12-3/TRBV12-4	16	TRBJ2-3	CASSLTSGGRPDTQYF	TGTGCCAGCAGTCTTACTTCCGGGGGGCGGCCAGATACGCAGTATTTT
NA	TRBD1	TRBV20-1	12	TRBJ1-2	CSASRQGAGATF	TGCAGTGCTAGTCGGCAGGGGGCAGGTGCCACCTTC
NA	NA	TRBV11-2	16	TRBJ1-1	CASSPRRYNTNTEAFF	TGTGCCAGCAGCCCTAGGAGATACAACACGAACACTGAAGCTTTCTTT
NA	NA	TRBV5-1	13	TRBJ2-7	CASTTGPQDGQYF	TGCGCCAGCACCACCGGGCCCCAAGACGGGCAGTACTTC
few	NA	TRBV5-1	15	TRBJ2-7	CASSAQSPEAYEQYF	TGCGCCAGCAGCGCCCAGAGTCCAGAAGCCTACGAGCAGTACTTC
NA	NA	TRBV4-2	17	TRBJ2-7	CASSQEMGRLRSYEQYF	TGTGCCAGCAGCCAAGAAATGGGCAGGTTAAGATCCTACGAGCAGTACTTC
NA	TRBD1	TRBV5-1	15	TRBJ1-2	CASSEYGQGNYGYTF	TGCGCCAGCAGCGAATATGGACAGGGTAACTATGGCTACACCTTC
NA	NA	TRBV9	15	TRBJ2-7	CASSPSDGFSYEQYF	TGTGCCAGCAGCCCCTCCGACGGGTTCTCCTACGAGCAGTACTTC
NA	NA	TRBV30	13	TRBJ1-2	CAWSEGHIYGYTF	TGTGCCTGGAGCGAGGGACACATCTATGGCTACACCTTC
few	NA	TRBV20-1	15	TRBJ2-2	CSARDTGRGAGELFF	TGCAGTGCTAGAGATACGGGGAGGGGGGCCGGGGAGCTGTTTTTT
NA	NA	TRBV6-2/TRBV6-3	12	TRBJ2-1	CASSSRMAEQFF	TGTGCCAGCAGCTCCCGGATGGCAGAGCAGTTCTTC
NA	TRBD2	TRBV5-1	13	TRBJ2-4	CASSPGGGNIQYF	TGCGCCAGCAGCCCGGGAGGGGGAAACATTCAGTACTTC
NA	TRBD2	TRBV6-1	17	TRBJ2-1	CASRLSLAGGHRGEQFF	TGTGCCAGCAGGCTGTCACTAGCGGGGGGGCATAGGGGTGAGCAGTTCTTC
few	TRBD1	TRBV10-2	15	TRBJ1-2	CAPEDRGLSHYGYTF	TGCGCCCCAGAGGACAGGGGGCTTTCTCACTATGGCTACACCTTC
NA	NA	TRBV29-1	12	TRBJ1-1	CSVAGGNTEAFF	TGCAGCGTTGCGGGAGGAAACACTGAAGCTTTCTTT